The clone carrying this T cell receptor beta chain was detected ten times or more. The CDR3 length is 9 residues. CDR1 and CDR2 (germline): SGHTA, FQGNSA. Trimming left V 4 bases short and J 6 bases short, with 0 bases between. The data were obtained in a study of spatial heterogeneity in lung cancer. Study as a whole: The approximately 69 donors had untreated early-stage non-small cell lung cancer.

Each CDR3 protein is one row after TCRdb ran MiXCR on the 5' RACE reads. Among some 110,000 distinct CDR3 sequences listed, more than 9% were seen once. Time point indicated: blood at routine non-recurrence follow-up after resection. Unsorted whole RNA of tumor, nontumor lung or frozen PBMC was sequenced. The sequences come from PBMCs, collected at follow-up. The source of this sequence is a male donor with early-stage non-small cell lung cancer. The chain employs TRBV7-2 and TRBJ1-2; D not certain. The DNA of the CDR3 is TGTGCCAGCAGCTATGGCTACACCTTC. The encoded protein is CASSYGYTF.